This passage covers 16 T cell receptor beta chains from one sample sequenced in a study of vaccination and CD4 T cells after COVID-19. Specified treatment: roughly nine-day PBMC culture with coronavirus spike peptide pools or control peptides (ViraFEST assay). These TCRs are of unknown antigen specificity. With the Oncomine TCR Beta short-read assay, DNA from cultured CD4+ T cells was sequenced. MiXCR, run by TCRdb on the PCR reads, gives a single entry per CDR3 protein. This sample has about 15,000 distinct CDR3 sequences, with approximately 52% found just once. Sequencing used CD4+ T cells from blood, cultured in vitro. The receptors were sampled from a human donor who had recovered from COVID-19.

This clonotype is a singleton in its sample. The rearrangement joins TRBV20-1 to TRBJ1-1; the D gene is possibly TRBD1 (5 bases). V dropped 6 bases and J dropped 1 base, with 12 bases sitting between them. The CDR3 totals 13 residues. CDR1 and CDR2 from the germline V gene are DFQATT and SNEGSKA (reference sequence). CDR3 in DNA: TGCAGTGCCTCGGGAGGGGCGAACACTGAAGCTTTCTTT. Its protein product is CSASGGANTEAFF.

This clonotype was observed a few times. CDR3 in DNA: TGTGCCACCAGCAGAGATCGGGACACTACCTACGAGCAGTACTTC. It yields the protein CATSRDRDTTYEQYF. The chain recombines TRBV15 with TRBJ2-7; possible D gene TRBD1, 6 bases. Trimming left V 0 bases short and J 2 bases short, with 11 bases between. The CDR3 length is 15 residues. Germline CDR1 is LNHNV and CDR2 is YYDKDF (reference sequence).

The CDR3 region is CATVRDPGPGNTIYF. The CDR3 DNA reads as TGTGCCACCGTCCGGGACCCCGGGCCTGGAAACACCATATATTTT. The chain joins TRBV2 to TRBJ1-3; possible D gene TRBD1, 5 bases. Germline V gene sequence: CDR1 SNHLY, CDR2 FYNNEI. V dropped 10 bases and J dropped 2 bases, with 18 bases sitting between them. The CDR3 has 15 amino acids.

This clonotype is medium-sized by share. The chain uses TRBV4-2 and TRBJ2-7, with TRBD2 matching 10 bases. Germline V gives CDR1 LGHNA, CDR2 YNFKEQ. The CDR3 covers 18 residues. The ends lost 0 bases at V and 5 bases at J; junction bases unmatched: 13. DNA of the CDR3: TGTGCCAGCAGCCAAGAAGGAATTACCGGGACTAGCGCCCACGAGCAGTACTTC. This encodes CASSQEGITGTSAHEQYF.

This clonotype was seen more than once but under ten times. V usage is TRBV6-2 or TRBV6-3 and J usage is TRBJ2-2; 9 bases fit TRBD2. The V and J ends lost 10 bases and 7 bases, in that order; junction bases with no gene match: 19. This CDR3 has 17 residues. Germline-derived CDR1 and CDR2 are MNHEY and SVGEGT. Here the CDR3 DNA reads TGTGCCATATCCGGTCCCATAGCGGGAGCCCTCATCGGGGAGCTGTTTTTT. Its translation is CAISGPIAGALIGELFF.

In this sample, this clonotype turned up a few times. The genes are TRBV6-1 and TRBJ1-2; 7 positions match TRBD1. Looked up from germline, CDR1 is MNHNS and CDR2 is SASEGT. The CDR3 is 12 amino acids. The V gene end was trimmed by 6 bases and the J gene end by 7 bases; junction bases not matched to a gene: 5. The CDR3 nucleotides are TGTGCCAGCAGGACAGGGTTTGGTGGCTACACCTTC. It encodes CASRTGFGGYTF.

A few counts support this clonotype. CDR3 sequence reads: CSARPPRLAGGEQFF. The CDR3 DNA reads TGCAGTGCTAGGCCCCCGAGACTAGCGGGAGGTGAGCAGTTCTTC. The chain links TRBV20-1 to TRBJ2-1; 13 positions agree with TRBD2. The CDR3 has 15 residues. Germline values: CDR1 DFQATT, CDR2 SNEGSKA (reference sequence). The junction had 8 bases not matched to a gene; V was cut back by 3 bases and J by 9 bases.

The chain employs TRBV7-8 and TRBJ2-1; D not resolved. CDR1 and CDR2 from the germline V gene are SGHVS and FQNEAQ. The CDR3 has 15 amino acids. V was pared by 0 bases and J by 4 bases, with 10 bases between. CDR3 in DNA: TGTGCCAGCAGCTTAGCGCTAGGCGCATACAATGAGCAGTTCTTC. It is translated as CASSLALGAYNEQFF.

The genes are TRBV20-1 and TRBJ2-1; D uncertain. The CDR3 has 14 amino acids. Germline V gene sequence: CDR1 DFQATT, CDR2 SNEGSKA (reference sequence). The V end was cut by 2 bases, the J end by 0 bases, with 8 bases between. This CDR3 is CSARSRRSYNEQFF. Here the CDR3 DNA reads TGCAGTGCTAGAAGTCGCCGCTCCTACAATGAGCAGTTCTTC.

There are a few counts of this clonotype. In DNA form, the CDR3 reads TGTGCCAGCAGTTTAGAGGTGACTCAGCCCCAGCATTTT. Protein sequence: CASSLEVTQPQHF. This chain links TRBV12-3 or TRBV12-4 with TRBJ1-5; D ambiguous. The length of the CDR3 is 13 residues. V was pared by 1 base and J by 6 bases, with 7 bases between.

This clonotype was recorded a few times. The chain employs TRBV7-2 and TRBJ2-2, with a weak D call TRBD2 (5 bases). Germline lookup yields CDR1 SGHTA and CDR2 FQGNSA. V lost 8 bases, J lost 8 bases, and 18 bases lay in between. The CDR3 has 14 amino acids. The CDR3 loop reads CASAAGVISGELFF. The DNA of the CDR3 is TGTGCCAGCGCGGCCGGGGTAATAAGTGGGGAGCTGTTTTTT.

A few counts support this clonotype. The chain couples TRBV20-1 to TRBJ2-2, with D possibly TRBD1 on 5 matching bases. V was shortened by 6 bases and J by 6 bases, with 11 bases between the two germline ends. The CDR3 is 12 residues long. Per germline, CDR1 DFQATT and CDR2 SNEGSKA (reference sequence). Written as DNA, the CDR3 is TGCAGTGCCCCTGACAGATCCGGGGAGCTGTTTTTT. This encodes CSAPDRSGELFF.

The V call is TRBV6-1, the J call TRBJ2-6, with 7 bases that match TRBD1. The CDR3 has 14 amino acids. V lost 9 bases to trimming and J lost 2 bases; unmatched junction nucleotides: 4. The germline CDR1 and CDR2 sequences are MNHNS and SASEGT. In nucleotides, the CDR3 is TGTGCCAGTAACAGGGGAGCTGGGGCCAACGTCCTGACTTTC. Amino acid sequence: CASNRGAGANVLTF.

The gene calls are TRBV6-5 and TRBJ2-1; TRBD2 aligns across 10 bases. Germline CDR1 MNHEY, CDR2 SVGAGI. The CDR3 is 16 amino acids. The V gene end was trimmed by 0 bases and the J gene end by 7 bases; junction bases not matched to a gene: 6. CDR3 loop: CASSYSSLAGYNEQFF. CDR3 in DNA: TGTGCCAGCAGTTACTCCTCACTAGCGGGATATAATGAGCAGTTCTTC.

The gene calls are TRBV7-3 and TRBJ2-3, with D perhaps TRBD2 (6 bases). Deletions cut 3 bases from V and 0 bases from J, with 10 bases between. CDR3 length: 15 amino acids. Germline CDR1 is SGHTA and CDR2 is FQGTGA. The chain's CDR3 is CASSLWSGSTDTQYF. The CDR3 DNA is TGTGCCAGCAGCTTGTGGAGCGGGAGCACAGATACGCAGTATTTT.

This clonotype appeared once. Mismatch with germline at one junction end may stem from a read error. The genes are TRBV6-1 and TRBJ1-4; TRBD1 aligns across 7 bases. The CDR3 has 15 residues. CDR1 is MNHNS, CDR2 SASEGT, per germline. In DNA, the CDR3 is TGTGCCAGCAGTAGATTTACAGGGGTGCCGGAAAGACTGTTTTTT. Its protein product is CASSRFTGVPERLFF.